A single sample gave rise to the 29 T cell receptor beta chains below, sequenced in a study of tumor-infiltrating lymphocytes in localized non-small cell lung cancer (dated by TCRdb to the early 2020s). Libraries were built with the immunoSEQ multiplex PCR assay. In its TCRdb copy, this immuneACCESS table keeps in-frame sequences only and misses some clones. Where compared with another copy, unresolved V genes explain less than half of these, and the others have no known cause. This sample is represented by about 14,000 clones; roughly four fifths of them were singletons. About 13% of the sample goes to the ten largest clones. Sequenced sample: uninvolved lung tissue not adjacent to the tumor. These receptors came from a human donor with non-small cell lung cancer.

This clone has a single count. The chain uses TRBV6-6 and TRBJ2-2, with 9 bases matching TRBD2. The V segment lost 5 bases and the J segment 4 bases; nucleotides outside the gene matches: 8. This CDR3 comprises 16 residues. Germline lookup yields CDR1 MNHNY and CDR2 SVGAGI (reference sequence). The CDR3 loop is CASSLGGGEVTGELFF. The CDR3 nucleotides read TGTGCCAGCAGTCTTGGCGGGGGGGAGGTCACCGGGGAGCTGTTTTTT.

Here the CDR3 DNA reads TGTGCCAGCAGTCCCATGGAACACTATGGCTACACCTTC. Its protein product is CASSPMEHYGYTF. The chain carries TRBV6-5 and TRBJ1-2; D remains unclear. V shed 5 bases and J shed 3 bases, with 10 bases lying between them. The germline gives CDR1 MNHEY, CDR2 SVGAGI. This CDR3 is 13 amino acids long.

The rearrangement links TRBV9 to TRBJ2-7; 7 bases map to TRBD1. Germline trimming cut 0 bases from V and 6 bases from J; bases unmatched to any gene: 9. In germline, CDR1 is SGDLS, CDR2 YYNGEE. The CDR3 totals 15 residues. This CDR3 is CASSVVEGAAGEQYF. The CDR3 region has the DNA TGTGCCAGCAGCGTAGTCGAGGGGGCAGCCGGCGAGCAGTACTTC.

The genes are TRBV7-2 and TRBJ2-3; D call uncertain. The CDR3 spans 12 residues. V was shortened by 5 bases and J by 5 bases, with 8 bases between the two germline ends. CDR1 and CDR2 from the germline V gene are SGHTA and FQGNSA. CDR3 in DNA: TGTGCCAGCAGCGCCCTGGAAGATACGCAGTATTTT. It yields the protein CASSALEDTQYF.

Judged by abundance, this clone is medium-sized. The chain has TRBV7-9 and TRBJ2-7, with D unresolved. The V end lost 2 bases, the J end lost 6 bases, and 17 bases lay between the germline ends. The CDR3 loop spans 15 amino acids. Germline CDR1 and CDR2: SEHNR and FQNEAQ (reference sequence). CDR3 sequence: CASSLTQRPLPEQYF. CDR3 coding DNA: TGTGCCAGCAGCTTAACACAGAGACCCCTTCCCGAGCAGTACTTC. Complete variable domain (other parts from reference TRBV7-9 and TRBJ2-7): DTGVSQNPRHKITKRGQNVTFRCDPISEHNRLYWYRQTLGQGPEFLTYFQNEAQLEKSRLLSDRFSAERPKGSFSTLEIQRTEQGDSAMYLCASSLTQRPLPEQYFGPGTRLTVT.

The chain links TRBV5-6 to TRBJ1-5, with unresolved D. This CDR3 is built from 16 residues. The V gene's germline CDR1 is SGHDT and CDR2 YYEEEE. Trimming took off 1 base at V and 3 bases at J, with 14 bases between the two ends. The CDR3 loop reads CASSLMGGINNQPQHF. DNA of the CDR3: TGTGCCAGCAGCTTGATGGGCGGGATCAACAATCAGCCCCAGCATTTT.

The V and J genes are TRBV4-1 and TRBJ2-6, with D perhaps TRBD1 (7 bases). This CDR3 contains 21 residues. V lost 3 bases, J lost 4 bases, and 28 bases lay in between. The germline gives CDR1 MGHRA, CDR2 YSYEKL. This CDR3 is CASSQLSRGSGQVAGANVLTF. CDR3 DNA: TGCGCCAGCAGCCAGTTATCCCGGGGTAGCGGACAGGTGGCCGGGGCCAACGTCCTGACTTTC.

The V and J genes are TRBV5-6 and TRBJ2-2; 9 bases agree with TRBD1. Germline V gene sequence: CDR1 SGHDT, CDR2 YYEEEE. The length of the CDR3 is 16 residues. V gave up 3 bases and J gave up 3 bases; unmatched junction bases: 6. The CDR3 spells CASSYRTGAHTGELFF. DNA for the CDR3: TGTGCCAGCAGCTACCGGACAGGGGCGCACACCGGGGAGCTGTTTTTT.

The J gene is TRBJ2-2, the V gene TRBV5-1; D call uncertain. The CDR3 has 14 amino acids. V lost 1 base and J lost 6, with 10 bases in between. Germline V gene lookup returns CDR1 SGHRS and CDR2 YFSETQ. The CDR3 sequence is CASSLSGGSGELFF. In DNA form, the CDR3 reads TGCGCCAGCAGCTTGTCTGGCGGCTCCGGGGAGCTGTTTTTT.

The gene calls are TRBV5-1 and TRBJ1-4, with 8 bases that match TRBD1. Germline lookup yields CDR1 SGHRS and CDR2 YFSETQ. V shed 6 bases and J 6 bases; nucleotides not matched to a gene: 7. The CDR3 is 14 residues long. The CDR3, as DNA: TGCGCCAGCAAGGATCCAGGGGGCGATGAAAAACTGTTTTTT. Its translation is CASKDPGGDEKLFF. The variable domain in full, completed from reference TRBV5-1 and TRBJ1-4, reads KAGVTQTPRYLIKTRGQQVTLSCSPISGHRSVSWYQQTPGQGLQFLFEYFSETQRNKGNFPGRFSGRQFSNSRSEMNVSTLELGDSALYLCASKDPGGDEKLFFGSGTQLSVL.

The table lists this clone with a few counts. This chain joins TRBV7-2 and TRBJ2-2; D tentatively reads TRBD1 or TRBD2 (5 bases each). CDR1 and CDR2 from the germline V gene are SGHTA and FQGNSA. V lost 4 bases and J lost 1, with 10 bases in between. The CDR3 is 15 residues long. The CDR3 coding sequence is TGTGCCAGCAGCTCCCGGGACGGGAACACCGGGGAGCTGTTTTTT. It encodes CASSSRDGNTGELFF.

In its sample, this clone is large. The chain uses TRBV7-9 and TRBJ1-5, with a tentative D call TRBD1 (5 bases). The V end was cut by 6 bases, the J end by 5 bases, with 14 bases between. The CDR3 contains 14 residues. In germline, CDR1 is SEHNR, CDR2 FQNEAQ (reference sequence). The CDR3 bases are TGTGCCAGCAGGGACGGGACGGGGGATCAGCCCCAGCATTTT. It yields the protein CASRDGTGDQPQHF.

The chain combines TRBV13 with TRBJ2-1; TRBD1 matches 9 bases. With 8 bases clipped from V and 6 bases from J, the junction kept 8 bases outside the gene matches. This CDR3 is built from 14 residues. Germline CDR1 PRHDT, CDR2 FYEKMQ (reference sequence). The CDR3 nucleotides read TGTGCCAGCGGGCCCGGGACAGGGTTCAATGAGCAGTTCTTC. Protein: CASGPGTGFNEQFF. Full variable domain (rest looked up from reference TRBV13 and TRBJ2-1): AAGVIQSPRHLIKEKRETATLKCYPIPRHDTVYWYQQGPGQDPQFLISFYEKMQSDKGSIPDRFSAQQFSDYHSELNMSSLELGDSALYFCASGPGTGFNEQFFGPGTRLTVL.

The genes are TRBV6-6 and TRBJ1-2; D perhaps matches TRBD1 (5 bases). Germline V CDR1 and CDR2: MNHNY, SVGAGI (reference sequence). With 2 bases removed from V and 0 bases from J, the gap between germline ends came to 10 bases. The CDR3 loop spans 15 amino acids. This CDR3 reads CASSYEGVPNYGYTF. The CDR3 nucleotides are TGTGCCAGCAGTTACGAAGGGGTTCCTAACTATGGCTACACCTTC.

The chain recombines TRBV29-1 with TRBJ1-3; D not certain. The CDR3 totals 13 residues. The germline gives CDR1 SQVTM, CDR2 ANQGSEA. The ends were cut back, 6 bases at V and 0 bases at J, with 9 bases in the middle. The CDR3 bases are TGCAGCGTAAGGCCAGGCTCTGGAAACACCATATATTTT. As protein: CSVRPGSGNTIYF.

The DNA for the CDR3 is TGTGCCAGCAGCCACTCGGGGGGCGCAAAGACCCAGTACTTC. This translates into CASSHSGGAKTQYF. This rearrangement joins TRBV14 to TRBJ2-5; tentative D call: TRBD2 (7 bases). Germline loops: CDR1 SGHDN, CDR2 FVKESK. The CDR3 runs to 14 residues. V lost 3 bases and J 6 bases, leaving 14 bases between the germline ends.

The genes are TRBV6-6 and TRBJ2-2; 7 bases are shared with TRBD2. With V trimmed by 7 bases and J by 8 bases, 13 bases remained unmatched. CDR1 and CDR2 (germline): MNHNY, SVGAGI (reference sequence). CDR3 size: 15 residues. The DNA for the CDR3 is TGTGCCAGCAACCAACGGGGTGGGGGGGATGGGGAGCTGTTTTTT. Its translation is CASNQRGGGDGELFF.

This clone appeared a few times. A read error may account for a junction end that differs from germline. J is TRBJ2-2 and V is TRBV18, with 7 bases lining up with TRBD1. This CDR3 has 15 amino acids. CDR1 and CDR2 (germline): KGHSH, LQKENI. The CDR3 sequence is CASLPPTGVGGELFF. The CDR3 DNA is TGTGCCAGCTTACCACCAACAGGGGTCGGCGGGGAGCTGTTTTTT.

This chain links TRBV19 with TRBJ1-5, with no clear D. Germline V gene data show CDR1 as LNHDA and CDR2 as SQIVND (reference sequence). V lost 5 bases to trimming and J lost 0 bases, with 8 bases between them. There are 14 residues in the CDR3. In nucleotides, the CDR3 is TGTGCCAGTAGTCCCATGAATAGCAATCAGCCCCAGCATTTT. Translation gives CASSPMNSNQPQHF. Filled out from reference TRBV19 and TRBJ1-5, the complete variable domain reads DGGITQSPKYLFRKEGQNVTLSCEQNLNHDAMYWYRQDPGQGLRLIYYSQIVNDFQKGDIAEGYSVSREKKESFPLTVTSAQKNPTAFYLCASSPMNSNQPQHFGDGTRLSIL.

In nucleotides, the CDR3 is TGTGCCAGCAGTGATGGGACAGGGGTGTCCAATGAGCAGTTCTTC. Protein sequence: CASSDGTGVSNEQFF. The chain recombines TRBV2 with TRBJ2-1, with TRBD1 matching 10 bases. This CDR3 region has 15 residues. Looked up from germline, CDR1 is SNHLY and CDR2 is FYNNEI. Trimming removed 3 bases from V and 6 bases from J; junction bases left unmatched: 5.

This chain uses TRBV10-3 with TRBJ2-7; the D call may be TRBD1 or TRBD2 (5 bases each). V lost 6 bases, J lost 1 base, and 16 bases lay in between. The CDR3 extends over 15 amino acids. Germline V gene data show CDR1 as ENHRY and CDR2 as SYGVKD. This CDR3 reads CAIRGTAEVSYEQYF. The CDR3 bases are TGTGCCATCAGGGGGACGGCCGAGGTGTCCTACGAGCAGTACTTC.

The chain couples TRBV5-1 to TRBJ2-7, with 9 bases lining up with TRBD1. Germline V gene lookup returns CDR1 SGHRS and CDR2 YFSETQ. V was pared by 4 bases and J by 1 base, with 3 bases of the junction left unmatched. This CDR3 contains 14 residues. DNA of the CDR3: TGCGCCAGCAGCACAGACAGGGGGTCCTACGAGCAGTACTTC. It specifies CASSTDRGSYEQYF. Using reference TRBV5-1 and TRBJ2-7 for the parts outside the CDR3, the full variable domain is KAGVTQTPRYLIKTRGQQVTLSCSPISGHRSVSWYQQTPGQGLQFLFEYFSETQRNKGNFPGRFSGRQFSNSRSEMNVSTLELGDSALYLCASSTDRGSYEQYFGPGTRLTVT.

The chain is built from TRBV7-9 and TRBJ2-2, with 10 bases aligning to TRBD2. Losses at the gene ends were 5 bases for V and 5 bases for J; bases not matched to a gene: 8. The CDR3 runs 16 residues. The germline V gene has CDR1 SEHNR and CDR2 FQNEAQ (reference sequence). CDR3 bases: TGTGCCAGCAGCCAGTCTCGGACTAGCGGAACCGGGGAGCTGTTTTTT. This gives the protein CASSQSRTSGTGELFF.

The chain couples TRBV7-2 to TRBJ2-1; 16 bases match TRBD2. The germline gives CDR1 SGHTA, CDR2 FQGNSA. V gave up 4 bases and J gave up 8 bases; unmatched junction bases: 5. The CDR3 is made up of 16 amino acids. The CDR3 loop is CASSSPGLAGGHEQFF. In nucleotides, the CDR3 is TGTGCCAGCAGCTCGCCGGGACTAGCGGGGGGGCATGAGCAGTTCTTC.

This clone is a singleton in its sample. This chain joins TRBV7-8 and TRBJ1-5, with TRBD1 matching over 9 bases. J gave up 6 bases and V 1 base, and 4 bases lay outside the gene matches. Germline CDR1 SGHVS, CDR2 FQNEAQ. The CDR3 runs to 15 residues. CDR3 loop: CASSLGTGESQPQHF. CDR3 coding DNA: TGTGCCAGCAGCTTAGGGACAGGGGAGAGTCAGCCCCAGCATTTT.

This sequence joins TRBV7-9 and TRBJ2-3; the D gene is possibly TRBD2 (6 bases). This CDR3 is 16 amino acids long. With 2 bases removed from V and 3 bases from J, the gap between germline ends came to 15 bases. Germline-derived CDR1 and CDR2 are SEHNR and FQNEAQ (reference sequence). This CDR3 reads CASSLLRSEGTDTQYF. The CDR3 nucleotides are TGTGCCAGCAGCTTACTCAGATCGGAGGGGACAGATACGCAGTATTTT.

In this sample, this clone turned up once. The chain joins TRBV19 to TRBJ2-5; TRBD2 might be the D (6 bases). V was cut by 3 bases and J by 4 bases, with 18 bases left in between. CDR1 is LNHDA and CDR2 is SQIVND in the germline V gene (reference sequence). The CDR3 has 16 amino acids. In DNA form, the CDR3 reads TGTGCCAGTAGTATGGCCAGGATCGGGCGGGGAGAGACCCAGTACTTC. It is translated as CASSMARIGRGETQYF.

This chain uses TRBV5-1 with TRBJ1-1; TRBD1 is a possible D gene (5 bases). The V gene lost 2 bases and the J gene lost 0 bases, with 14 bases spanning the gap. Germline assignment: CDR1 SGHRS and CDR2 YFSETQ. The CDR3 sequence is 16 residues long. The CDR3 bases are TGCGCCAGCAGCTTAGTTAACACAGGACTGAACACTGAAGCTTTCTTT. This gives the protein CASSLVNTGLNTEAFF.

This chain connects TRBV14 to TRBJ1-2; a possible D gene is TRBD1 (5 bases). CDR1 is SGHDN, CDR2 FVKESK, per germline. The CDR3 spans 15 residues. Trimming removed 4 bases at V and 7 bases at J, with 19 bases between. CDR3 protein: CASSPRGADSGGYTF. The CDR3 bases are TGTGCCAGCAGCCCACGTGGGGCGGACTCGGGTGGCTACACCTTC.